This is a list of T cell receptor beta chains from one sample in a study of identical twins. TCRdb used MiXCR to reprocess the 5' RACE reads, holding one entry per CDR3 protein. The data hold around 1.7 million distinct CDR3 sequences, with under 35% observed a single time. Source material: cord blood. The receptors come from a newborn girl in good health. The conserved cysteine and the conserved F or W are not part of the CDR3 here. The order of the fields is V gene, D gene, CDR3 protein. A D gene is named only where the DNA matches it firmly.

V: TRBV7-2; D: TRBD1; CDR3: ASSWRTGDYGYT
V: TRBV20-1; D: NA; CDR3: SAREQEYSNQPQH
V: TRBV7-9; D: NA; CDR3: ASSFEVFQDNNYGYT
V: TRBV6-6; D: TRBD1; CDR3: ASSYGDRGKYEQY
V: TRBV12-3/TRBV12-4; D: NA; CDR3: ASTVRDYGYT
V: TRBV7-2; D: TRBD1; CDR3: ASSIRDRGAGYT
V: TRBV7-2; D: NA; CDR3: ASSLVLQGRLSEQY
V: TRBV5-1; D: NA; CDR3: ASSLRGLHEQY
V: TRBV5-6; D: TRBD1; CDR3: ASSLGGQGAQPQH
V: TRBV28; D: TRBD2; CDR3: ASSLDRLASYEQF
V: TRBV5-1; D: TRBD1; CDR3: ASSFQPGQGTYEQY
V: TRBV19; D: TRBD1; CDR3: ASYRDRETNTEAF
V: TRBV25-1; D: NA; CDR3: ASSYGMHEQF
V: TRBV3-1; D: NA; CDR3: ASSRLGWDTEAF
V: TRBV5-1; D: TRBD2; CDR3: ASSLVGHSGRWTYNEQF
V: TRBV28; D: TRBD2; CDR3: ASEGEAGAYEQY
V: TRBV4-2; D: TRBD2; CDR3: ASSPAGLAGVLKETQY
V: TRBV7-2; D: TRBD2; CDR3: ASSLALAGAGELF
V: TRBV5-1; D: TRBD2; CDR3: ASSLAGGPGSYNEQY
V: TRBV3-1; D: TRBD2; CDR3: ASSPRGSGGAPYNEQF
V: TRBV12-3/TRBV12-4; D: NA; CDR3: ASSSSLGLAVYNEQY
V: TRBV10-3; D: TRBD2; CDR3: AISDQGLAGGPKNIQY
V: TRBV18; D: NA; CDR3: ASSPSWANDGYT
V: TRBV6-1; D: NA; CDR3: ASSRTDYYGYT
V: TRBV20-1; D: NA; CDR3: SATGREGGYT
V: TRBV7-6; D: TRBD2; CDR3: ASSQSRTSVYNEQF
V: TRBV20-1; D: NA; CDR3: SAGHSGQETQY
V: TRBV5-1; D: TRBD2; CDR3: ASSLGTRDTDTQY
V: TRBV20-1; D: NA; CDR3: SAKGSSGTDTQY
V: TRBV4-2; D: TRBD1; CDR3: ASSQVGQGRNEQF
V: TRBV28; D: NA; CDR3: ASSLFWQGGYEQY
V: TRBV28; D: TRBD1; CDR3: ASTGGGEKLF
V: TRBV5-6; D: NA; CDR3: ASSLALAGYSYEQY
V: TRBV28; D: NA; CDR3: ASSLGGWASLTYEQY
V: TRBV6-6; D: NA; CDR3: ASSYTQGWGNEQF
V: TRBV7-9; D: TRBD1; CDR3: ASSLIDRDGYGYT
V: TRBV27; D: TRBD1; CDR3: ASSWDRFDTQY
V: TRBV24-1; D: NA; CDR3: ATSDLWGQGQETQY
V: TRBV14; D: TRBD1; CDR3: ASSPPGQGFGEQY
V: TRBV12-3/TRBV12-4; D: NA; CDR3: ASSFGRLNNEQF
V: TRBV5-1; D: TRBD1; CDR3: ASSNTKQGGTEAF
V: TRBV29-1; D: NA; CDR3: SVVPWANYGYT